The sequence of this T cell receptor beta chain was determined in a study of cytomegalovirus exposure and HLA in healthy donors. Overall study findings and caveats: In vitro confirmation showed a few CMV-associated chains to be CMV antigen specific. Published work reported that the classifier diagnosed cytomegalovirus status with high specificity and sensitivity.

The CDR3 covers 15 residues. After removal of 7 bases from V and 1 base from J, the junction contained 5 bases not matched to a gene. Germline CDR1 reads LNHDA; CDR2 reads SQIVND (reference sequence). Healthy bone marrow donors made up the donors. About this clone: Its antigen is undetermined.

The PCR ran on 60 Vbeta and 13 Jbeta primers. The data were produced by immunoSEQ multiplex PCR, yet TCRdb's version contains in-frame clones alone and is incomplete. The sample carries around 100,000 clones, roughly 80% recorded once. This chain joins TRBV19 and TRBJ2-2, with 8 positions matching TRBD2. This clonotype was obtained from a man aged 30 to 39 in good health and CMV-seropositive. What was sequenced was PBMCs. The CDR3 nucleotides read TGTGCCAGTACCATTAGCGGGGTGAACACCGGGGAGCTGTTTTTT. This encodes CASTISGVNTGELFF. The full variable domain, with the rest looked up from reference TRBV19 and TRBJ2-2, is DGGITQSPKYLFRKEGQNVTLSCEQNLNHDAMYWYRQDPGQGLRLIYYSQIVNDFQKGDIAEGYSVSREKKESFPLTVTSAQKNPTAFYLCASTISGVNTGELFFGEGSRLTVL.